The clone carrying this T cell receptor (beta chain) was seen repeatedly, ten times or more. What it binds is unknown. This entry belongs to a study of CD8+CD57+ T cells in acquired aplastic anemia. Study-wide context: DNA recovered from sorted CD4+ and CD8+ cells had a mean of approximately 3 ug. CD4+ cells from healthy donors averaged roughly 9.9 million reads. Findings and limits, study-wide: Fewer than 35 shared CD8+ CDR3s appeared highly expressed within patients' immunodominant clones. No significant difference in CD8+ Simpson's diversity was found between patients and controls.

The CDR3 runs 14 residues. Losses at the gene ends were 0 bases for V and 2 bases for J; bases not matched to a gene: 1. Germline values: CDR1 DFQATT, CDR2 SNEGSKA (reference sequence). Template material for TCR beta VDJ and CDR3 profiling consisted of genomic DNA. Via MiXCR, TCRdb re-called the reads, giving one row per CDR3 protein. This table has some 190,000 distinct CDR3 sequences, 35% to 50% appearing once. Sequencing input: sorted CD4+, CD8+, or CD8+CD57+ T cells (not recorded which) from PBMCs. This rearrangement joins TRBV20-1 to TRBJ2-7, with TRBD2 identical over 10 bases. The receptor was derived from a human donor in good health. CDR3 in DNA: TGCAGTGCTAGAGATACTAGCGGGGCCTACGAGCAGTACTTC. This codes for CSARDTSGAYEQYF.